A selection of T cell receptor beta chains follows, all from one sample in a study of T-cell reconstitution after alpha-beta-depleted transplantation in children. TCRdb called the PCR reads again in MiXCR, with one record for every CDR3 protein. The data contain roughly 610,000 distinct CDR3 sequences, approximately 10% of them singletons. Sequenced here: PBMCs from the stem cell graft donor, sampled from the stem cell graft. The receptors originated from a human donor who donated a stem cell graft to a child with acute myeloid leukemia. The CDR3 runs from the conserved cysteine through the conserved F or W. A D gene is named only where the DNA matches it firmly. Some rows mark clone size as missing; the rest say once, few, many or name a class of expanded clone.

D gene	V gene	J gene	clone size	CDR3 DNA	CDR3 protein
TRBD2	TRBV4-3	TRBJ2-1	.	TGCGCCAGCAGCCAAGAGGGACATTCTAGCGGGGCCTACAATGAGCAGTTCTTC	CASSQEGHSSGAYNEQFF
.	TRBV10-3	TRBJ2-2	many	TGTGCCATCAGTGCCCCGGGGCGGGTAGACACCGGGGAGCTGTTTTTT	CAISAPGRVDTGELFF
TRBD2	TRBV2	TRBJ2-5	many	TGTGCCAGCACCTCCCGGGAGGGCCTTGAGACCCAGTACTTC	CASTSREGLETQYF
.	TRBV20-1	TRBJ2-1	.	TGCAGTGCCGAAGGGGTGGGTAATGAGCAGTTCTTC	CSAEGVGNEQFF
.	TRBV25-1	TRBJ2-7	.	TGTGCCAGCAGTGAATCTACCGGGGGGCGCGAGCAGTACTTC	CASSESTGGREQYF
.	TRBV6-1	TRBJ1-4	.	TGTGCCAGCAGTGGGAGGGGAAGAGGAACTAATGAAAAACTGTTTTTT	CASSGRGRGTNEKLFF
TRBD2	TRBV9	TRBJ2-7	few	TGTGCCAGCAGCGTAGGCCCCGGGACTAGCGGGAGTCCTTACGAGCAGTACTTC	CASSVGPGTSGSPYEQYF
.	TRBV5-1	TRBJ2-7	.	TGCGCCAGCAGAGAAGCCTACGAGCAGTACTTC	CASREAYEQYF
.	TRBV20-1	TRBJ2-4	.	TGCAGTGCCGGAGCAGGGTCCAAAAACATTCAGTACTTC	CSAGAGSKNIQYF
.	TRBV10-3	TRBJ2-5	.	TGTGCCATCAGTGAGACATGGAGAGAGACCCAGTACTTC	CAISETWRETQYF
.	TRBV5-6	TRBJ1-1	few	TGTGCCAGCAGCTTTTCTGGCCCAATGGGGAACACTGAAGCTTTCTTT	CASSFSGPMGNTEAFF
.	TRBV7-2	TRBJ2-7	many	TGTGCCAGCAGCTTGGACAGATGGGCCTACGAGCAGTACTTC	CASSLDRWAYEQYF
TRBD2	TRBV29-1	TRBJ2-1	many	TGCAGCGTTCTAGCGGGAGGGCTACACGGAAATGAGCAGTTCTTC	CSVLAGGLHGNEQFF
.	TRBV6-5	TRBJ2-5	many	TGTGCCAGCAGTACGGTTCGGGACGCAGAGACCCAGTACTTC	CASSTVRDAETQYF
.	TRBV29-1	TRBJ1-3	many	TGCAGCGTTGGGAACGGTGGAAACACCATATATTTT	CSVGNGGNTIYF
TRBD2	TRBV7-3	TRBJ2-1	.	TGTGCCAGCAGCTCCGACGGGAGACTAGCGGGCTCCTACAATGAGCAGTTCTTC	CASSSDGRLAGSYNEQFF
.	TRBV12-3/TRBV12-4	TRBJ2-7	few	TGTGCCAGCAGGTCGGGGACTGACTTCTCCTACGAGCAGTACTTC	CASRSGTDFSYEQYF
.	TRBV9	TRBJ2-3	.	TGTGCCAGCAGCGTAAACCAAAAGGCGGGCACAGATACGCAGTATTTT	CASSVNQKAGTDTQYF
.	TRBV20-1	TRBJ2-7	.	TGCAGTCCCCTCGGGTTGGGGGAGAACTTATACGAGCAGTACTTC	CSPLGLGENLYEQYF
.	TRBV7-9	TRBJ2-7	many	TGTGCCAGCAGCCCCCCAGGCTACGAGCAGTACTTC	CASSPPGYEQYF
TRBD2	TRBV10-3	TRBJ2-7	few	TGTGCCATCGGGAGGGATGTGGCCTACGAGCAGTACTTC	CAIGRDVAYEQYF
TRBD2	TRBV19	TRBJ2-7	few	TGTGCCAGTTCCACCCTAGGGAGGGGCTACGAGCAGTACTTC	CASSTLGRGYEQYF
TRBD2	TRBV20-1	TRBJ2-7	many	TGCAGTGCTAGGGGACTAGTGGTCTACGAGCAGTACTTC	CSARGLVVYEQYF
.	TRBV29-1	TRBJ1-2	few	TGCAGCGGTGAGGGGATCTATGGCTACACCTTC	CSGEGIYGYTF
.	TRBV20-1	TRBJ2-5	.	TGCAGTGCTGTCAAGGGTGGGGAGACCCAGTACTTC	CSAVKGGETQYF
.	TRBV4-2	TRBJ2-7	few	TGTGCCAGCAGCCAAGCTACGGAAGAGCAGTACTTC	CASSQATEEQYF
TRBD2	TRBV20-1	TRBJ2-1	many	TGCAGTGCTAGAGAGGCGGGAGAATACAATGAGCAGTTCTTC	CSAREAGEYNEQFF
.	TRBV29-1	TRBJ1-2	few	TGCAGCGTTGATGGTGGCTACACCTTC	CSVDGGYTF
.	TRBV29-1	TRBJ1-1	many	TGCAGCGTTGTTGACAGACTGAACACTGAAGCTTTCTTT	CSVVDRLNTEAFF
.	TRBV18	TRBJ2-1	.	TGTGCCAGCTCACCACTAGACGCCTCCTACAATGAGCAGTTCTTC	CASSPLDASYNEQFF
.	TRBV28	TRBJ2-7	.	TGTGCCAGCACCCTGGGGCGGGAAGTGTCGTACGAGCAGTACTTC	CASTLGREVSYEQYF
.	TRBV7-3	TRBJ2-7	.	TGTGCCAGCAGCGCAATTGGGGAGTCCGAGCAGTACTTC	CASSAIGESEQYF
.	TRBV4-3	TRBJ2-7	few	TGCGCCAGCAGCCAAGATCAAGGGTATCCCTACGAGCAGTACTTC	CASSQDQGYPYEQYF
.	TRBV27	TRBJ2-7	few	TGTGCCAGCAACCTCCGGGCCCCCTCGGGGGAGCAGTACTTC	CASNLRAPSGEQYF
TRBD2	TRBV28	TRBJ2-3	many	TGTGCCAGCAGTCCCCGCCGGACTAGCGGGAGGATAGATACGCAGTATTTT	CASSPRRTSGRIDTQYF
TRBD2	TRBV6-1	TRBJ2-3	.	TGTGCCAGCAGTCCAACTAGCGGGAGGGCCACAGATACGCAGTATTTT	CASSPTSGRATDTQYF
.	TRBV6-1	TRBJ1-5	many	TGTGCCAGCACCCGTGAGGGGGGTGGGCTCAATCAGCCCCAGCATTTT	CASTREGGGLNQPQHF
TRBD2	TRBV12-3/TRBV12-4	TRBJ2-1	many	TGTGCCAGCAGTAATCCTAGCGGGAGTATACATGAGCAGTTCTTC	CASSNPSGSIHEQFF
.	TRBV7-2	TRBJ2-2	.	TGTGCCAGCAGCTCGCGAGGGATGGGGCAGCTGAACACCGGGGAGCTGTTTTTT	CASSSRGMGQLNTGELFF
TRBD2	TRBV5-1	TRBJ2-2	.	TGCGCCAGCAGCTTGGAGTCTAGCGGGTATATCGGGGAGCTGTTTTTT	CASSLESSGYIGELFF
TRBD2	TRBV6-5	TRBJ2-2	many	TGTGCCAGCAGTTACTCGGTAGCGGGGTTGGACGGGGAGCTGTTTTTT	CASSYSVAGLDGELFF
TRBD1	TRBV28	TRBJ2-5	.	TGTGCCAGCAGACTTACGGGACAGATCCAAGAGACCCAGAACTTC	CASRLTGQIQETQNF
TRBD2	TRBV29-1	TRBJ2-1	.	TGCAGCGTTGAAGATCTCAACCGACGACTAGCGGGAGGACGTGATGAGCAGTTCTTC	CSVEDLNRRLAGGRDEQFF
TRBD2	TRBV12-3/TRBV12-4	TRBJ2-3	.	TGTGCCAGCAGCGGACTAGCGGGAGCGACAGATACGCAGTATTTT	CASSGLAGATDTQYF
TRBD2	TRBV7-9	TRBJ2-7	many	TGTGCCAGCAGCTTAGGACACATCGGGGGGGTTTCCTACGAGCAGTACTTC	CASSLGHIGGVSYEQYF
.	TRBV5-1	TRBJ1-1	many	TGCGCCAGCAGCTTGGATGGCAGGTTGAACACTGAAGCTTTCTTT	CASSLDGRLNTEAFF
TRBD1	TRBV20-1	TRBJ1-6	.	TGCAGTGCTAGACCCAGGGGGATCAATAATTCACCCCTCCACTTT	CSARPRGINNSPLHF
TRBD1	TRBV29-1	TRBJ1-1	many	TGCAGCGCCGATACAGGGGGCAACACTGAAGCTTTCTTT	CSADTGGNTEAFF
.	TRBV6-2/TRBV6-3	TRBJ1-5	few	TGTGCCAGCAGTTTCAGTGATCAGCCCCAGCATTTT	CASSFSDQPQHF
.	TRBV27	TRBJ2-7	.	TGTGCCAGCAGTTTACGGCTCCCGCCCTACGAGCAGTACTTC	CASSLRLPPYEQYF
.	TRBV3-2	TRBJ2-1	few	TGTGCCAGCAGCCAAATGACAGGGGGGAACGAGCAGTTCTTC	CASSQMTGGNEQFF
TRBD2	TRBV4-3	TRBJ2-7	.	TGCGCCAGCAGCCAAGATCGAGTAGCGGGAGAGATCGAGCAGTACTTC	CASSQDRVAGEIEQYF
.	TRBV6-5	TRBJ2-7	.	TGTGCCAGCAGTTCCATGACTCGATCCTACGAGCAGTACTTC	CASSSMTRSYEQYF
TRBD1	TRBV20-1	TRBJ1-5	.	TGCAGTGCTCCTATGGCCGGGACAGGGGCATTGTACGGCCAGCCCCAGCATTTT	CSAPMAGTGALYGQPQHF
.	TRBV28	TRBJ2-7	few	TGTGCCAGCAGCCTGAGGAGCGGTGGGTTCGGATACGAGCAGTACTTC	CASSLRSGGFGYEQYF
.	TRBV30	TRBJ2-3	many	TGTGCCTGGAGCGGGTTGACGGGGGAGAGAGATACGCAGTATTTT	CAWSGLTGERDTQYF
.	TRBV7-3	TRBJ2-1	once	TGTGCCAGCAGCTTAAAGGGTGCCGGAGGGGGTTCCTACAATGAGCAGTTCTTC	CASSLKGAGGGSYNEQFF
.	TRBV12-3/TRBV12-4	TRBJ2-5	many	TGTGCCAGCAGGCCGGGACTGGCTGCGGAGACCCAGTACTTC	CASRPGLAAETQYF
.	TRBV6-5	TRBJ2-5	many	TGTGCCAGCAGTTACTCGGCGGCTTCAGAGACCCAGTACTTC	CASSYSAASETQYF
TRBD2	TRBV20-1	TRBJ2-2	few	TGCAGTGCTAAGGGACTAGCGGGTGCCACCGGGGAGCTGTTTTTT	CSAKGLAGATGELFF